This paragraph reports one T cell receptor beta chain. In this sample, this clonotype turned up a few times. Its antigen specificity is not known. No per-base quality is available; no much larger clone lies one base away. The data are from a study of regulatory T cells in long-lasting Graves disease (dated by TCRdb to about 2021). Regarding the complete study: Antithyroid drugs had been taken for less than 3 months by newly diagnosed Graves' disease patients. Persistent Graves' disease patients were compared with newly diagnosed Graves' disease patients by peripheral blood TCR sequencing and RNA sequencing. The study took place in China and was registered as a clinical trial. A total of 33 samples underwent TCR sequencing, from some 13 patients with persistent Graves' disease and 20 patients with newly diagnosed Graves' disease.

V and J are trimmed by 1 base and 4 bases, and the gene matches miss 4 bases of the junction. According to the germline V gene, CDR1 reads ENHRY and CDR2 reads SYGVKD. The CDR3 spans 15 residues, from the cysteine through the phenylalanine. Only the CDR3 region is kept as DNA, spanning 45 bases read in frame from base 1. In light of the paper, this sample's time point label describes: newly diagnosed GD, antithyroid drugs for less than 3 months. RNA was extracted from PBMCs in TRIzol for both TCR sequencing and RNA sequencing. The diagnosis of Graves' disease was made according to American Thyroid Association guidelines. The patients came from an endocrinology department in Xi'an, China. Each patient gave roughly 10 milliliters of peripheral blood, collected in an EDTA anticoagulant tube. PBMCs were isolated by Ficoll Paque Plus density gradient separation without further T cell sorting. An Agilent 2100 Bioanalyzer and agarose gel were used to check RNA quality, while a NanoDrop 2000 measured RNA concentration.

Libraries were constructed by multiplex PCR. These reads were obtained on an Illumina HiSeq 4000. To build TCR beta libraries, CDR3 regions were amplified by Arm-PCR using iRepertoire HTBI primers. Before sequencing, the PCR products went through gel purification. As for the authors' bioinformatics: Across samples, about 63 TRBV and 15 or so TRBJ segments were identified and used for gene usage analysis of CDR3 amino acid clonotypes. Filtered high-quality paired reads were merged into contigs using COPE and FqMerger. Contigs were aligned with BLAST to IMGT TRBV, TRBD and TRBJ reference genes, and CDR3 was defined per IMGT. Highly expanded clones were defined as clonotypes with a frequency above 0.1%. Repertoire diversity was measured by Shannon entropy, and V-J evenness by the Gini coefficient. Public clonotypes were defined as clonotypes shared by more than one individual. Starting from the raw public reads, TCRdb applied fastp trimming at Q25, assembled clones with MiXCR and retained in-frame beta chains. Each entry is one CDR3 protein sequence, shown with its most common DNA and genes. The V and J calls and clone size come from TCRdb's table, not from the authors' own analysis. In this sample the table shows 680,000 or so distinct CDR3 sequences, 15% to 20% of which occur a single time. Together, the top ten hold about 20% of the sample.

Study-wide conclusions, independent of this receptor: Sequencing and analysis were restricted to the TCR beta chain. The study examined only peripheral blood because the primary lesion, thyroid tissue, could not be accessed. Compared with newly diagnosed patients, persistent Graves' disease patients had lower TCR Shannon entropy and fewer highly expanded clones, which suggests clonal expansion. A larger number of public clonotypes was shared among persistent patients (more than 2,500) than among newly diagnosed patients (over 850). Persistent disease showed preferential use of TRBV28, TRBJ1-2 and TRBJ2-5, whereas newly diagnosed disease favored TRBV20-1 and TRBJ2-1. As a limitation, the authors acknowledged that the small sample size may reduce accuracy.

This sample also belongs to another study, concerning T cells in Graves' hyperthyroidism and ophthalmopathy. The second study, in turn, reports: A patient counted as having stable Graves' hyperthyroidism if no progression to ophthalmopathy occurred over 18 months of follow-up. Hyperthyroidism patients were newly diagnosed, with disease duration under 2 months, and aged 18 to 65 years. The study excluded patients with uncontrolled infections, other autoimmune diseases, pregnancy or lactation. Diagnoses were established on the basis of clinical symptoms, serum thyroxine and TRAb, thyroid ultrasound, and orbital computed tomography. A first-round RT-PCR of the TCR CDR3 used the HTBI primer set with the Qiagen OneStep RT-PCR kit. Most expanded thyroid clonotypes (frequency above 0.001) were also detected in blood, a finding suggesting that blood repertoires may reflect thyroid immune responses. A model built on a 13 V-J signature distinguished ophthalmopathy from stable hyperthyroidism, reaching approximately 89% sensitivity and about 81% specificity in cross-validation and 80%/75% in testing. In validation, progression to ophthalmopathy was predicted by the model with nearly 71% sensitivity and roughly 72% specificity, a median of 6.5 months before onset. To identify distinguishing TCR V-J signatures, a discovery cohort of around 100 patients was used, comprising some 45 with Graves' ophthalmopathy and roughly 60 with stable Graves' hyperthyroidism. Prospective prediction of ophthalmopathy was tested in an independent validation cohort of 18 to 20 hyperthyroidism patients and 17 patients who later progressed to ophthalmopathy. The approximately 97 discovery patients were randomly divided into training and test sets at a 7:3 ratio. The study also compared thyroid tissue and blood T-cell repertoires from several Graves' hyperthyroidism patients. After sampling, hyperthyroidism patients received methimazole starting at 30 mg daily, and ophthalmopathy patients received high-dose intravenous methylprednisolone. A second multiplex PCR round built the libraries, followed by size selection and purification. Sequencing of the libraries was done on an Illumina HiSeq2000 using paired-end 100 bp reads. SOAPnuke was used to process the raw data, with reads discarded if the reads contained adapters or uncalled bases, had a mean Phred below 15, or lacked an exact constant-primer or identifier match. COPE v1.2.5 was used to merge high-quality paired reads, and clonotypes were defined as unique nucleotide sequences. Clonotypes were aligned to IMGT TRBV, TRBD and TRBJ reference segments using MiTCR v1.1. Only V-J combinations with frequency above 0.0001, covering roughly 99% of repertoires, were analysed. The TCS score was defined as F50 (clonal expansion) divided by E x V (chaos), with BLOSUM62-based TCRdist calculated between CDR3 peptides within each V-J. Welch's t-statistics and random forest reduced around 550 V-J features to 13, which were used in a naive Bayes classifier (R e1071). No statistical method was used to set the sample size in advance, and investigators knew the group allocation. TCR Vbeta CDR3 sequencing of some 140 peripheral blood samples (roughly 43 ophthalmopathy, around 80 hyperthyroidism and approximately 17 progressor patients) is reported in the paper.

This receptor was taken from a woman aged 30 to 39 with Graves disease. Donor details come from another sample of the same person, matched by shared clones. The material sequenced was peripheral blood mononuclear cells (PBMCs), taken at new diagnosis, from a patient treated with antithyroid drugs. This sequence uses TRBV10-3 and TRBJ2-1; 7 bases in the junction line up with TRBD2. The DNA is TGTGCCATCAGTGAGTATACTAGCGCATACAATGAGCAGTTCTTC. This gives the protein CAISEYTSAYNEQFF.